A selection of T cell receptor beta chains follows, all from one sample in a study of T cell changes during pregnancy in multiple sclerosis. This table comes from immunoSEQ multiplex PCR, and its TCRdb copy is limited to in-frame clones, with some not included. The table has around 60,000 clones, 75% to 95% seen once. Sequenced here: CD4+ T cells from peripheral blood mononuclear cells, sampled after pregnancy. The source is a female donor in good health, enrolled as a control in a pregnancy study. The conserved cysteine and the conserved F or W are not part of the CDR3 here. Only part of the rows carry a size: once, few, many, or a class if the clone is expanded.

clone size	CDR3 length	V gene	J gene	CDR3 protein
NA	9	TRBV28	TRBJ1-2	AGETGYGYT
NA	11	TRBV29-1	TRBJ1-3	SVGQSSGNTIY
NA	14	TRBV19	TRBJ2-3	ASSYGTPNPPGTQY
NA	15	TRBV4-3	TRBJ2-2	ASSQDMRQGVPGELF
few	13	TRBV25-1	TRBJ1-1	ASSEDRGLNTEAF
NA	14	TRBV6-6	TRBJ2-1	ASSSSSGADDNEQF
once	12	TRBV7-2	TRBJ2-5	ASSLYTAAETQY
NA	9	TRBV6-6	TRBJ2-3	ASSPGTVES
NA	14	TRBV5-1	TRBJ1-6	ASSLAGTGYNSPLH
once	11	TRBV5-8	TRBJ1-1	ASSRQGWTEAF
NA	9	TRBV30	TRBJ2-5	AWSAGETQY
NA	15	TRBV19	TRBJ1-1	ASSIGRRVKGYTEAF
NA	12	TRBV7-2	NA	ASSYGQAGSELF
NA	15	TRBV5-4	TRBJ2-2	ASSLLPSGGHTGELF
NA	13	TRBV9	TRBJ2-7	ASSVSGELSYEQY
NA	13	TRBV7-2	TRBJ2-7	ASSSGGTYSYEQY
NA	13	TRBV30	TRBJ2-1	AWRGLAGGAGEQF
NA	13	TRBV18	TRBJ2-7	ASSPGQGAMYEQY
once	13	TRBV30	TRBJ1-3	AWSAQITGLDTIY
NA	13	TRBV7-8	TRBJ1-1	ASSKGGDRYTEAF
NA	14	TRBV7-2	TRBJ1-6	ASSSDRGSYNSPLH
NA	12	TRBV5-1	TRBJ1-1	ASSAQGRDTEAF
NA	12	TRBV7-9	TRBJ1-1	ASSRPTENTEAF
few	13	TRBV19	TRBJ1-1	ASSKRTGQDPEAF
NA	14	TRBV21-1	TRBJ1-2	ASSKDGGQASYGYT
NA	17	TRBV11-2	TRBJ2-2	ASSFSYYGQGKDTGELF
NA	12	TRBV10-3	TRBJ2-1	AISPGLADNEQF
NA	12	TRBV15	TRBJ1-1	ATSRDRETAEAF
NA	14	TRBV2	TRBJ2-1	ASSAQLAGAGNEQF
few	12	TRBV7-2	TRBJ1-1	ASRTQGVGTEAF
NA	12	TRBV14	TRBJ1-2	ASSRAGGRYGYT
NA	12	TRBV28	TRBJ1-1	ASSLTRQGTEAF
NA	9	TRBV30	TRBJ2-7	ACSENYEQY
NA	12	TRBV5-1	TRBJ1-1	ASSTTAGAREAF
once	12	TRBV29-1	TRBJ1-1	SVSRDRGTSEAF
NA	12	TRBV12-5	TRBJ1-1	ASGLGQLNTEAF
NA	13	TRBV2	TRBJ2-3	ASTRDGGGTDTQY
NA	10	TRBV15	TRBJ1-2	ATSAGQASYT
few	11	TRBV30	TRBJ1-1	AWTYPPNGEAF
NA	11	TRBV19	TRBJ2-7	ASSITSAYEQY
NA	14	TRBV7-2	TRBJ1-4	ASSINPGSGNEKLF
NA	11	TRBV15	TRBJ1-2	ATSRGEGGGYT
NA	11	TRBV5-1	TRBJ2-1	ASSLVGGHEQF
NA	13	TRBV6-1	TRBJ1-4	ASSPGQAFNEKLF
NA	14	TRBV19	TRBJ1-2	ASSTPRGDSAYGYT
NA	15	TRBV7-2	TRBJ2-6	ASSFGQGSYGANVLT
NA	17	TRBV7-8	TRBJ1-4	ASSPWTVLGRDEREKLF
NA	14	TRBV19	TRBJ1-2	ASSIAGTGGSYGYT
NA	13	TRBV19	TRBJ2-1	AVSPRDRVHNEQF
once	13	TRBV7-2	TRBJ2-3	ASSLERGGTDTQY
once	11	TRBV5-4	TRBJ2-3	ASSPPGRGTQY